These 23 T cell receptor beta chains were sequenced from one sample in a study of beta chain features in type 1 diabetes. Sequencing targeted expressed TCRB transcripts, as all isolated RNA had been reverse transcribed. Clones were read by immunoSEQ multiplex PCR, and TCRdb kept only the in-frame ones, dropping some. The sample holds 600,000 to 750,000 clones, around 12% seen once. Study-level findings and limits: When Type 1 diabetes patients were examined, their TCRB CDR3s proved moderately but significantly shorter in all four CD4+ subsets.

These TCRs' antigens remain unknown. The sequencing sample was made of naive CD4+ T cells from blood. These receptor sequences come from a man aged 25 to 45 with type 1 diabetes.

This clone was picked up a small number of times. V and J are TRBV10-3 and TRBJ2-5; 13 nucleotides line up with TRBD2. The CDR3 sequence is 16 residues long. The V and J ends lost 10 bases and 0 bases, in that order; junction bases with no gene match: 8. Germline CDR1 and CDR2: ENHRY and SYGVKD. The CDR3 nucleotides are TGTGCCACGACCGGGACTAGCGGGACTTACCAAGAGACCCAGTACTTC. It is translated as CATTGTSGTYQETQYF.

This clone occurred a few times. V gene TRBV5-1 combines with J gene TRBJ2-5; no firm D call. V lost 4 bases, J lost 5 bases, and 15 bases lay in between. The CDR3 is 14 residues long. From germline, CDR1 is SGHRS and CDR2 YFSETQ. CDR3 nucleotide sequence: TGCGCCAGCAGCGGAACCGGGTTCGGTGAGACCCAGTACTTC. Protein sequence: CASSGTGFGETQYF.

This clone was detected a few times. The rearrangement joins TRBV6-6 to TRBJ2-1; TRBD1 matches 9 bases. CDR3 length equals 14 residues. Looked up from germline, CDR1 is MNHNY and CDR2 is SVGAGI (reference sequence). The V segment lost 6 bases and the J segment 6 bases; nucleotides outside the gene matches: 6. As DNA, the CDR3 is TGTGCCAGCAGCCTAAAGGGACAGGGCAATGAGCAGTTCTTC. The encoded protein is CASSLKGQGNEQFF.

This clone showed up just a few times. The chain has TRBV4-2 and TRBJ2-4; 7 nucleotides align to TRBD1. The V gene's germline CDR1 is LGHNA and CDR2 YNFKEQ. Trimming at V came to 2 bases and at J to 5 bases, leaving 6 bases not matched to a gene. This CDR3 spans 15 amino acids. CDR3 loop: CASSQSLGQENIQYF. DNA of the CDR3: TGTGCCAGCAGCCAATCCCTTGGACAGGAAAACATTCAGTACTTC.

The genes are TRBV28 and TRBJ2-7; D tentatively reads TRBD1 or TRBD2 (6 bases each). CDR1 and CDR2 from the germline V gene are MDHEN and SYDVKM. This CDR3 spans 13 amino acids. The germline V and J ends were trimmed by 7 bases and 0 bases, with 10 bases remaining between them. The CDR3 region has the DNA TGTGCCAGCACGGGGGCCTTCTCCTACGAGCAGTACTTC. Amino acids: CASTGAFSYEQYF. Drawing the rest from reference TRBV28 and TRBJ2-7, the complete variable domain is DVKVTQSSRYLVKRTGEKVFLECVQDMDHENMFWYRQDPGLGLRLIYFSYDVKMKEKGDIPEGYSVSREKKERFSLILESASTNQTSMYLCASTGAFSYEQYFGPGTRLTVT.

V and J are TRBV7-9 and TRBJ2-7; TRBD1 agrees at 8 bases. CDR3 length: 15 residues. Trimming took 5 bases from V and 1 from J; bases not matched to a gene: 7. Germline-derived CDR1 and CDR2 are SEHNR and FQNEAQ (reference sequence). Here the CDR3 reads CASSRPGTGSYEQYF. The CDR3 bases are TGTGCCAGCAGCCGTCCCGGGACAGGATCCTACGAGCAGTACTTC.

The chain carries TRBV9 and TRBJ2-2, with D tentatively TRBD2 (5 bases). CDR1 and CDR2 from the germline V gene are SGDLS and YYNGEE. V lost 0 bases and J 8 bases, leaving 20 bases between the germline ends. This CDR3 comprises 17 residues. The CDR3 region is CASSVEEGRPLRGELFF. The CDR3, as DNA: TGTGCCAGCAGCGTAGAAGAGGGCAGACCCCTGAGAGGGGAGCTGTTTTTT.

This clone was observed a few times. V usage is TRBV27 and J usage is TRBJ1-4, with 7 bases matching TRBD1. The CDR3 is 14 residues long. Germline V lookup: CDR1 MNHEY, CDR2 SMNVEV (reference sequence). The J segment lost 7 bases and the V segment lost 5 bases, leaving 7 bases of the junction unmatched. The CDR3 DNA reads as TGTGCCAGCAGTCCCTGGACAGGCACTGAAAAACTGTTTTTT. Protein product: CASSPWTGTEKLFF.

The CDR3 protein is CASSPHRVSYEQYF. CDR3 bases: TGCGCCAGCAGCCCTCACAGAGTGTCCTACGAGCAGTACTTC. The V call is TRBV4-3, the J call TRBJ2-7; D is unclear. The CDR3 extends over 14 amino acids. V lost 4 bases and J lost 1, with 11 bases in between. Germline CDR1 and CDR2: LGHNA and YSLEER.

The chain carries TRBV27 and TRBJ2-7, with 8 bases aligning to TRBD2. V was pared by 0 bases and J by 3 bases, with 4 bases of the junction left unmatched. The CDR3 is 15 residues long. Germline V gives CDR1 MNHEY, CDR2 SMNVEV (reference sequence). The CDR3 DNA reads TGTGCCAGCAGTTTATCGCTAGCGGGTCTCTACGAGCAGTACTTC. It encodes CASSLSLAGLYEQYF.

The V call is TRBV5-1, the J call TRBJ2-5, with 7 bases identical to TRBD1. CDR3 size: 14 residues. Germline V gene sequence: CDR1 SGHRS, CDR2 YFSETQ. The V gene end was trimmed by 4 bases and the J gene end by 2 bases; junction bases not matched to a gene: 5. The CDR3 sequence is CASSPRGQQETQYF. CDR3 coding DNA: TGCGCCAGCAGCCCGAGGGGACAGCAAGAGACCCAGTACTTC.

The chain couples TRBV7-2 to TRBJ1-1; a possible D gene is TRBD1 (5 bases). Trimming removed 5 bases at V and 3 bases at J, with 16 bases between. Germline V CDR1 and CDR2: SGHTA, FQGNSA. The CDR3 covers 15 residues. The chain's CDR3 is CASSIGSPGDTEAFF. As DNA, the CDR3 is TGTGCCAGCAGCATAGGCAGCCCGGGGGACACTGAAGCTTTCTTT. Based on the CDR3 plus reference TRBV7-2 and TRBJ1-1, the full variable domain is GAGVSQSPSNKVTEKGKDVELRCDPISGHTALYWYRQSLGQGLEFLIYFQGNSAPDKSGLPSDRFSAERTGGSVSTLTIQRTQQEDSAVYLCASSIGSPGDTEAFFGQGTRLTVV.

The rearrangement joins TRBV4-1 to TRBJ2-2; D gene uncertain. Looked up from germline, CDR1 is MGHRA and CDR2 is YSYEKL. This CDR3 spans 17 amino acids. V gave up 1 base and J gave up 0 bases, with 12 bases separating them. Here the CDR3 reads CASSQVKSASNTGELFF. CDR3 nucleotides: TGCGCCAGCAGCCAAGTGAAGAGCGCTTCGAACACCGGGGAGCTGTTTTTT.

This chain connects TRBV4-1 to TRBJ2-3, with D maybe TRBD2 (5 bases). Trimming removed 0 bases at V and 6 bases at J, with 13 bases between. Germline CDR1 and CDR2: MGHRA and YSYEKL. There are 15 residues in the CDR3. In DNA form, the CDR3 reads TGCGCCAGCAGCCAAGATCGGTGGGGAGCGGATACGCAGTATTTT. Its protein product is CASSQDRWGADTQYF.

The table lists this clone with a few counts. The chain employs TRBV6-5 and TRBJ2-7; 9 nucleotides match TRBD1. The CDR3 loop spans 16 amino acids. V lost 0 bases, J lost 2 bases, and 5 bases stayed unmatched. CDR1 MNHEY and CDR2 SVGAGI come from the germline V gene. The CDR3 reads CASSYSVTGGTYEQYF. In nucleotides, the CDR3 is TGTGCCAGCAGTTACTCAGTGACAGGGGGAACCTACGAGCAGTACTTC.

This clone was seen a handful of times. The V call is TRBV28, the J call TRBJ1-2, with D uncertain. V was shortened by 6 bases and J by 0 bases, with 11 bases between the two germline ends. CDR1 is MDHEN, CDR2 SYDVKM, per germline. The CDR3 length is 14 residues. As DNA, the CDR3 is TGTGCCAGCAGCTCGGACGGGACTAACTATGGCTACACCTTC. The encoded protein is CASSSDGTNYGYTF.

The chain joins TRBV7-2 to TRBJ1-2, with TRBD1 identical over 9 bases. Trimming at V came to 4 bases and at J to 5 bases, leaving 11 bases not matched to a gene. From germline, CDR1 is SGHTA and CDR2 FQGNSA. The CDR3 sequence is 16 residues long. The DNA of the CDR3 is TGTGCCAGCAGCTCCCCGGGACAGGGTCCTCGATATGGCTACACCTTC. It codes for CASSSPGQGPRYGYTF.

The table lists this clone with a few counts. The chain carries TRBV5-4 and TRBJ1-2; 9 nucleotides align to TRBD1. This CDR3 contains 16 residues. Germline lookup yields CDR1 SGHNT and CDR2 YYREEE (reference sequence). With V trimmed by 3 bases and J by 3 bases, 9 bases remained unmatched. This CDR3 is CASSSGRQGEDYGYTF. The DNA of the CDR3 is TGTGCCAGCAGCTCAGGGAGACAGGGGGAGGACTATGGCTACACCTTC.

V is TRBV21-1 and J is TRBJ2-7; no check of the table's D call, TRBD1, against the DNA was made. TRBV21-1 is a documented pseudogene. This CDR3 comprises 14 residues. As DNA, the CDR3 is TGTGCCAGCAGCACCTGGACACTTTCCTACGAGCAGTACTTC. Its translation: CASSTWTLSYEQYF.

This clone was seen a few times. Other DNA sequences in this sample translate to the same CDR3. V and J are TRBV7-2 and TRBJ2-7; 8 bases are shared with TRBD1. Germline V gives CDR1 SGHTA, CDR2 FQGNSA. V lost 2 bases, J lost 6 bases, and 3 bases stayed unmatched. The CDR3 length is 13 residues. CDR3 in DNA: TGTGCCAGCAGCTTACAGGGGGCAGGCGAGCAGTACTTC. It encodes CASSLQGAGEQYF.

This clone was seen a few times. The CDR3 DNA is TGTGCCAGCAGCCGCCCCGCGGACAGCACAGATACGCAGTATTTT. This translates into CASSRPADSTDTQYF. The V gene is TRBV4-2, the J gene TRBJ2-3; D gene ambiguous. CDR1 and CDR2 (germline): LGHNA, YNFKEQ. The CDR3 extends over 15 amino acids. Trimming left V 4 bases short and J 0 bases short, with 11 bases between.

This sequence joins TRBV27 and TRBJ2-7; 9 bases are a match to TRBD1. The V and J ends lost 2 bases and 7 bases, in that order; junction bases with no gene match: 3. The CDR3 extends over 13 amino acids. Germline CDR1 MNHEY, CDR2 SMNVEV (reference sequence). The CDR3 spells CASSLNRGQEQYF. The CDR3 nucleotides are TGTGCCAGCAGTTTAAACAGGGGGCAGGAGCAGTACTTC.

V and J are TRBV10-3 and TRBJ1-1; D not certain. The germline CDR1 and CDR2 sequences are ENHRY and SYGVKD. The CDR3 has 14 amino acids. The CDR3: CAYSGSVNSTEAFF. CDR3 coding DNA: TGTGCTTACTCTGGGTCAGTGAATAGCACTGAAGCTTTCTTT.